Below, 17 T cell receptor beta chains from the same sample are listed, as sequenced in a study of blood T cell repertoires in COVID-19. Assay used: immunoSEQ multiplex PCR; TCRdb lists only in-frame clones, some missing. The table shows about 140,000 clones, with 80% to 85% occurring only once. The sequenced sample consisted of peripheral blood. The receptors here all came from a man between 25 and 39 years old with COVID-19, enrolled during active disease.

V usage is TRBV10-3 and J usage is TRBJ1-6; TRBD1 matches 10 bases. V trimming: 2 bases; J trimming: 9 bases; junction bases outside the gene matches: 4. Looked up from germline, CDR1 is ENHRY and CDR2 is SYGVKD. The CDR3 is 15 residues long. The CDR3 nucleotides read TGTGCCATCAGTGAGGGGGGACAGGGGCTTTCACCCCTCCACTTT. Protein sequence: CAISEGGQGLSPLHF.

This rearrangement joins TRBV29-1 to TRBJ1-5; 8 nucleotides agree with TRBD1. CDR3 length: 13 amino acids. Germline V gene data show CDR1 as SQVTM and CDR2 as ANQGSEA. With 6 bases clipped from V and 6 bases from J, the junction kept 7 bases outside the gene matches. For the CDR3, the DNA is TGCAGCGTACGACAGGGGAGAACTCAGCCCCAGCATTTT. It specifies CSVRQGRTQPQHF.

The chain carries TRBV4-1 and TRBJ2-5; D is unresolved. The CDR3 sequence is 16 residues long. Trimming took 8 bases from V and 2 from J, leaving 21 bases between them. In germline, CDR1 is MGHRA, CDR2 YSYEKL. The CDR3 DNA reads TGCGCCAGCGGAAATCTGGGCCATGCTGAGCAAGAGACCCAGTACTTC. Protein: CASGNLGHAEQETQYF.

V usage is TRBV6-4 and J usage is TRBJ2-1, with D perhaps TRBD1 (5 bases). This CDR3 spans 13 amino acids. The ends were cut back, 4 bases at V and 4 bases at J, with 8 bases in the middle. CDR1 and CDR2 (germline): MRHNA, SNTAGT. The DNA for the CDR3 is TGTGCCAGCAGTGTGGGGCGGTACAATGAGCAGTTCTTC. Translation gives CASSVGRYNEQFF.

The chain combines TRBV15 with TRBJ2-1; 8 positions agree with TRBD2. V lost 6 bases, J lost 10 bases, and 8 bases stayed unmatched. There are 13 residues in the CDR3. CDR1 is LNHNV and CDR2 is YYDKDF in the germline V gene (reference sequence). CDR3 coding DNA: TGTGCCACCAGAAAGCGGGAGTACTACGAGCAGTTCTTC. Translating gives CATRKREYYEQFF.

The DNA of the CDR3 is TGTGCCAGCAGCCCAGTTTACAGAAACTCCTACGAGCAGTACTTC. Translating it yields CASSPVYRNSYEQYF. The chain joins TRBV28 to TRBJ2-7; D not resolved. This CDR3 has 15 amino acids. Per germline, CDR1 MDHEN and CDR2 SYDVKM. Trimming stripped 6 bases from V and 0 bases from J, with 15 bases between.

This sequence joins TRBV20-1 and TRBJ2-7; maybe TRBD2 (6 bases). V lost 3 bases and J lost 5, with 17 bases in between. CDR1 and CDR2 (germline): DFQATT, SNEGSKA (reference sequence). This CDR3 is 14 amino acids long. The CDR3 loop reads CSASSQKRVNEQYF. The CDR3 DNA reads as TGCAGTGCTAGTTCCCAGAAGCGGGTGAACGAGCAGTACTTC.

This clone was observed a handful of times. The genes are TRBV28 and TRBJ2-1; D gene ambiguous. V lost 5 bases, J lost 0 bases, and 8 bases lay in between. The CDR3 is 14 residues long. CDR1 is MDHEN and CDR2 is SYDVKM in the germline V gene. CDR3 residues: CASSVPGSYNEQFF. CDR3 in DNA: TGTGCCAGCAGTGTACCGGGCTCCTACAATGAGCAGTTCTTC. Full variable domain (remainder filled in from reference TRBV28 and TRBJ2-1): DVKVTQSSRYLVKRTGEKVFLECVQDMDHENMFWYRQDPGLGLRLIYFSYDVKMKEKGDIPEGYSVSREKKERFSLILESASTNQTSMYLCASSVPGSYNEQFFGPGTRLTVL.

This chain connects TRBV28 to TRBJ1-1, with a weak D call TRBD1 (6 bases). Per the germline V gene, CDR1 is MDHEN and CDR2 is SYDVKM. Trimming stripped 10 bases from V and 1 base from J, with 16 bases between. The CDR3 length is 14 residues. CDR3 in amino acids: CATTGTPANTEAFF. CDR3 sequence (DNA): TGTGCCACCACCGGGACACCAGCGAACACTGAAGCTTTCTTT.

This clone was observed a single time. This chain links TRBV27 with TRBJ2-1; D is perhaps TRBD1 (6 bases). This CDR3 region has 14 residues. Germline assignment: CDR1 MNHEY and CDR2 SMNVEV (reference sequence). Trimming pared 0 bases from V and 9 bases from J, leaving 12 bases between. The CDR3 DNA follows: TGTGCCAGCAGTTTATCGGACAGCAGGGGTGAGCAGTTCTTC. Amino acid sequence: CASSLSDSRGEQFF.

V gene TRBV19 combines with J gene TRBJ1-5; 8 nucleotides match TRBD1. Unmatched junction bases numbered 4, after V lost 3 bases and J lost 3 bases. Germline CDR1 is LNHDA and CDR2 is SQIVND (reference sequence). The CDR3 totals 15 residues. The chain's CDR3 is CASSMAGQVNQPQHF. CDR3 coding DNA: TGTGCCAGTAGTATGGCGGGACAGGTCAATCAGCCCCAGCATTTT.

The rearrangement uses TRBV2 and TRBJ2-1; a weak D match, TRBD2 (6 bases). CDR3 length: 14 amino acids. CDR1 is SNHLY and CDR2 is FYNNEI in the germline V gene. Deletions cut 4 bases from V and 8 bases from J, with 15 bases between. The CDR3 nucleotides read TGTGCCAGCAGTGGGAGACTAGGCGGGGATGAGCAGTTCTTC. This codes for CASSGRLGGDEQFF.

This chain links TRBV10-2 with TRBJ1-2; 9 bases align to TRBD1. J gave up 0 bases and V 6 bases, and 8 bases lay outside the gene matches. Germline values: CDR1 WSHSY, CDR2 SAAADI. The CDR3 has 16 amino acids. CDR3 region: CASSLRQGVANYGYTF. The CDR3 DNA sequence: TGCGCCAGCAGCCTACGACAGGGGGTAGCTAACTATGGCTACACCTTC.

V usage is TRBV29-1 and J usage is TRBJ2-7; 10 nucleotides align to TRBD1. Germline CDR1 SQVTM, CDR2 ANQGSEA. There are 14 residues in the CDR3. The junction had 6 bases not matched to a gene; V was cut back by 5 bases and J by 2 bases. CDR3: CSVYGTGVAYEQYF. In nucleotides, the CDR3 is TGCAGCGTTTATGGGACAGGGGTTGCCTACGAGCAGTACTTC.

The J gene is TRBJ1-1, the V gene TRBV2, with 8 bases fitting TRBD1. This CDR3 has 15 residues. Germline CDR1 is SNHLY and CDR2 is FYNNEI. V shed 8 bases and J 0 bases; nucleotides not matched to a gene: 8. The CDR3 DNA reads TGTGCCAGCCGCGCACAGGGGGTTGTGAACACTGAAGCTTTCTTT. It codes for CASRAQGVVNTEAFF.

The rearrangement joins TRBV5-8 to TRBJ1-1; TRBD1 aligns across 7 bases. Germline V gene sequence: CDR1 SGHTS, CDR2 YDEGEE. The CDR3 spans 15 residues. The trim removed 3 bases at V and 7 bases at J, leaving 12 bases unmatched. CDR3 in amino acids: CASSSRTGSRFEAFF. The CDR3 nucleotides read TGTGCCAGCAGCTCCCGGACAGGTTCCCGTTTTGAAGCTTTCTTT.

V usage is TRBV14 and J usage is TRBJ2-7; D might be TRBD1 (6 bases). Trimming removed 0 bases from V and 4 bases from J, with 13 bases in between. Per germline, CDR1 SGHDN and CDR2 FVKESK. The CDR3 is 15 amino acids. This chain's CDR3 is CASSQDLIGGYEQYF. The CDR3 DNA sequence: TGTGCCAGCAGCCAAGATCTCATAGGGGGTTACGAGCAGTACTTC.